This record covers a single T cell receptor (beta chain). The sample is drawn from a study of blood T cell repertoires in COVID-19. Study in general: COVID-19 samples, acute and convalescent, were from the United States, Italy and Spain. T cells, B-cell-depleted T cells, or PBMCs supplied cDNA or gDNA.

In the study's own analysis: Reference gene primer amplification in the assay estimated nucleated cell counts. Profiled with immunoSEQ multiplex PCR; TCRdb holds only in-frame clones, not every one. That table supplies the V and J calls and clone size; D and trimming were determined from the DNA. The data contain approximately 110,000 clones, 71% of them singletons. The CDR3 is made up of 14 amino acids. Germline loops: CDR1 MNHNY, CDR2 SVGAGI (reference sequence). With 4 bases clipped from V and 7 bases from J, the junction kept 4 bases outside the gene matches. The source of this sequence is a human donor with acute or convalescent COVID-19. The donor label of this sample is uncertain. The genes are TRBV6-6 and TRBJ1-5; 10 bases are a match to TRBD1. The material sequenced was peripheral blood. DNA of the CDR3: TGTGCCAGCAGTTTTGGACAGGGGGGACAGCCCCAGCATTTT. Translation: CASSFGQGGQPQHF.